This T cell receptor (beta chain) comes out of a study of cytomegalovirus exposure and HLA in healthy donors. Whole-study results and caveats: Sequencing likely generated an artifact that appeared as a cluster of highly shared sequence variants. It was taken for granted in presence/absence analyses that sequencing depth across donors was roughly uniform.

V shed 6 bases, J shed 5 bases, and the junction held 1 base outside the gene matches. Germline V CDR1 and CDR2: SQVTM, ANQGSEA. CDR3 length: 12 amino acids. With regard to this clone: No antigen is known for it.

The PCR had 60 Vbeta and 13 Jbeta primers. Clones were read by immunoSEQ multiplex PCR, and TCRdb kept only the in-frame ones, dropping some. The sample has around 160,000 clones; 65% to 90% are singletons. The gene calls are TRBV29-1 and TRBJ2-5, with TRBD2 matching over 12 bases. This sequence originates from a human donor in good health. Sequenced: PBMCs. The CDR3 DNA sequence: TGCAGCGTCCTAGCGGGGGGGGAGACCCAGTACTTC. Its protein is CSVLAGGETQYF.